This T cell receptor beta chain is drawn from a study of control samples from healthy donors and cancer patients. Data came from immunoSEQ multiplex PCR; TCRdb stores just in-frame clones and leaves some out. The sample consists of approximately 70,000 clones, about 83% of them appearing once. This clone appeared a single time. Material for sequencing was blood. The TCR was taken from a man aged 60-69 years in good health.

This CDR3 reads CASKGGRDTQYF. CDR3 nucleotides: TGTGCCAGCAAAGGGGGCCGGGATACGCAGTATTTT. The rearrangement joins TRBV5-6 to TRBJ2-3; 7 positions match TRBD1. The CDR3 is made up of 12 amino acids. J gave up 6 bases and V 6 bases, and 4 bases lay outside the gene matches. Per the germline V gene, CDR1 is SGHDT and CDR2 is YYEEEE. Supplemented by reference TRBV5-6 and TRBJ2-3, the full variable domain reads DAGVTQSPTHLIKTRGQQVTLRCSPKSGHDTVSWYQQALGQGPQFIFQYYEEEERQRGNFPDRFSGHQFPNYSSELNVNALLLGDSALYLCASKGGRDTQYFGPGTRLTVL.